This T cell receptor (beta chain) originates from a study of a mutant IDH1 vaccine in newly diagnosed glioma. Profiling relied on immunoSEQ multiplex PCR, and the TCRdb table lists in-frame clones only, not all of them. The sample contains under 95,000 clones, roughly nine tenths of which appear only once. Stated time point: week 5, during vaccination. Vaccinated patients received 300 ug of mutant IDH1 20-mer peptide per dose, with topical imiquimod. There are 16 residues in the CDR3. Germline CDR1 and CDR2: SGHVS and FQNEAQ. V dropped 1 base and J dropped 12 bases, with 21 bases sitting between them. In the case of this clone: What it binds is not known.

The chain links TRBV7-8 to TRBJ1-4; D is possibly TRBD1 (6 bases). The TCR sequence derives from a woman in her 50s with glioma. Sequenced here: PBMCs, sampled from a glioma patient whose treatment included an IDH1 peptide vaccine. The CDR3 loop is CASSLGGTPWEAELFF. CDR3 in DNA: TGTGCCAGCAGCTTAGGGGGGACACCTTGGGAGGCGGAACTGTTTTTT. Together with reference TRBV7-8 and TRBJ1-4, the CDR3 gives the full variable domain: GAGVSQSPRYKVAKRGQDVALRCDPISGHVSLFWYQQALGQGPEFLTYFQNEAQLDKSGLPSDRFFAERPEGSVSTLKIQRTQQEDSAVYLCASSLGGTPWEAELFFGSGTQLSVL.